This T cell receptor (beta chain) was sequenced for a study of T cells in Graves' hyperthyroidism and ophthalmopathy. The germline V gene has CDR1 WNHNN and CDR2 SYGVQD (reference sequence). This CDR3 comprises 10 residues. Trimming removed 7 bases at V and 8 bases at J, with 6 bases between. The CDR3 regions of TCR beta were amplified from RNA transcripts. Primed by the HTBI set, a first-round RT-PCR was run on the TCR CDR3. TCRdb called the multiplex PCR reads again in MiXCR, with one record for every CDR3 protein. The table lists about 400,000 distinct CDR3 sequences, approximately 25% of them singletons.

Sequencing input: blood. V and J are TRBV10-1 and TRBJ1-5; D remains unclear. This TCR was recovered from a man over 45 with Graves' hyperthyroidism. For the CDR3, the DNA is TGCGCCAGCACCCTGGAGCCCCAGCATTTT. This gives the protein CASTLEPQHF.